These 6 T cell receptor beta chains were sequenced from one sample in a study of blood T cell repertoires in COVID-19. Profiling relied on immunoSEQ multiplex PCR, and the TCRdb table lists in-frame clones only, not all of them. The sample gives more than 200,000 clones, approximately 80% of which show up once; about 8.1% is in the top ten. The sequencing input was peripheral blood. These receptors were obtained from an elderly man with acute or convalescent COVID-19.

The chain is built from TRBV12-3 or TRBV12-4 and TRBJ1-5; 7 nucleotides align to TRBD1. CDR3 length: 11 residues. The trim removed 6 bases at V and 15 bases at J, leaving 8 bases unmatched. In nucleotides, the CDR3 is TGTGCCAGCAGCCTCGGACAGGCTTCGCATTTT. Protein: CASSLGQASHF.

V usage is TRBV18 and J usage is TRBJ1-2, with TRBD1 matching over 7 bases. Looked up from germline, CDR1 is KGHSH and CDR2 is LQKENI. The V segment lost 6 bases and the J segment 2 bases; nucleotides outside the gene matches: 3. This CDR3 comprises 13 residues. The CDR3 DNA is TGTGCCAGCTCCCGGGACAGCAACTATGGCTACACCTTC. It encodes CASSRDSNYGYTF.

This clone occurred a few times. The V gene is TRBV3-1 (or the pseudogene TRBV3-2), the J gene TRBJ1-1; TRBD1 might be the D (6 bases). Germline CDR1 is LGHDT and CDR2 is YNNKEL (reference sequence). V was clipped by 0 bases and J by 6 bases, with 14 bases between them. The CDR3 loop spans 15 amino acids. Here the CDR3 DNA reads TGTGCCAGCAGCCAAGATCTTGTCAGGGGCTCTGAAGCTTTCTTT. This sequence encodes CASSQDLVRGSEAFF.

V gene TRBV7-9 combines with J gene TRBJ1-2, with 8 bases aligning to TRBD1. The trim removed 6 bases at V and 1 base at J, leaving 16 bases unmatched. Germline-derived CDR1 and CDR2 are SEHNR and FQNEAQ (reference sequence). The CDR3 is made up of 18 amino acids. CDR3 in DNA: TGTGCCAGCAGTTATCCGACAGGGGCCAGCCGATTTAACTATGGCTACACCTTC. This sequence encodes CASSYPTGASRFNYGYTF. The variable domain in full, completed from reference TRBV7-9 and TRBJ1-2, reads DTGVSQNPRHKITKRGQNVTFRCDPISEHNRLYWYRQTLGQGPEFLTYFQNEAQLEKSRLLSDRFSAERPKGSFSTLEIQRTEQGDSAMYLCASSYPTGASRFNYGYTFGSGTRLTVV.

This clone was counted at least ten times. This chain connects TRBV13 to TRBJ2-7; 8 bases line up with TRBD1. V was pared by 4 bases and J by 4 bases, with 6 bases of the junction left unmatched. CDR3 length: 14 amino acids. CDR1 PRHDT and CDR2 FYEKMQ come from the germline V gene (reference sequence). CDR3 in amino acids: CASSSIWTGYEQYF. The CDR3 DNA follows: TGTGCCAGCAGCTCAATTTGGACAGGGTACGAGCAGTACTTC.

The chain joins TRBV7-8 to TRBJ2-1; the match to TRBD1 covers 7 bases. Germline CDR1 and CDR2: SGHVS and FQNEAQ. CDR3 size: 14 residues. With 2 bases clipped from V and 8 bases from J, the junction kept 6 bases outside the gene matches. CDR3 coding DNA: TGTGCCAGCAGCTTAAAGGACAGGAGAGATGAGCAGTTCTTC. As protein: CASSLKDRRDEQFF.